Below are 9 T cell receptor beta chains sequenced from a single sample in a study of beta chain features in type 1 diabetes. Every isolated RNA sample was fully reverse transcribed, so sequencing captured expressed TCRB transcripts. The method was immunoSEQ multiplex PCR; TCRdb's version includes in-frame clones alone and lacks a portion of them. The repertoire has almost 350,000 clones, less than 10% of them found once; the top ten carry around 0.45%. Sample: central memory CD4+ T cells from blood. The receptors derive from a woman younger than 30 in good health.

This clone was detected a few times. J is TRBJ2-5 and V is TRBV2, with a tentative D call TRBD1 (6 bases). From germline, CDR1 is SNHLY and CDR2 FYNNEI. The V end lost 8 bases, the J end lost 2 bases, and 18 bases lay between the germline ends. CDR3 length equals 15 residues. The CDR3 reads CASVLQGLEQETQYF. DNA of the CDR3: TGTGCCAGCGTACTCCAGGGGTTGGAACAAGAGACCCAGTACTTC.

This clone was seen only a few times. V is TRBV15 and J is TRBJ2-1; 9 bases line up with TRBD2. The CDR3 loop spans 16 amino acids. Germline V lookup: CDR1 LNHNV, CDR2 YYDKDF (reference sequence). V lost 0 bases and J lost 5; bases outside the gene matches: 5. The CDR3 region is CATSREGLAGNNEQFF. The CDR3 DNA sequence: TGTGCCACCAGCAGAGAAGGGCTAGCGGGGAACAATGAGCAGTTCTTC. Based on the CDR3 plus reference TRBV15 and TRBJ2-1, the full variable domain is DAMVIQNPRYQVTQFGKPVTLSCSQTLNHNVMYWYQQKSSQAPKLLFHYYDKDFNNEADTPDNFQSRRPNTSFCFLDIRSPGLGDTAMYLCATSREGLAGNNEQFFGPGTRLTVL.

This clone has just a few counts. The V call is TRBV6-1, the J call TRBJ2-3; D is undetermined. Trimming took 3 bases from V and 0 from J, leaving 16 bases between them. The germline V gene encodes CDR1 MNHNS and CDR2 SASEGT. The CDR3 runs to 17 residues. The CDR3 DNA follows: TGTGCCAGCAGTGAGTTTGGGTGGCCAACTAGCACAGATACGCAGTATTTT. Translating gives CASSEFGWPTSTDTQYF.

The chain links TRBV10-3 to TRBJ2-5, with 9 positions matching TRBD1. Trimming took 4 bases from V and 5 from J; bases not matched to a gene: 5. Germline loops: CDR1 ENHRY, CDR2 SYGVKD. This CDR3 contains 14 residues. Here the CDR3 DNA reads TGTGCCATCAGTGCCAACAGGGGGCGGGAGACCCAGTACTTC. Translation: CAISANRGRETQYF.

This clone occurred a few times. The J gene is TRBJ1-2, the V gene TRBV18; possible D gene TRBD1, 5 bases. The CDR3 has 15 residues. Germline CDR1 is KGHSH and CDR2 is LQKENI. V shed 3 bases and J shed 0 bases, with 11 bases lying between them. In DNA, the CDR3 is TGTGCCAGCTCACCGGCGGCAGGGTCTAACTATGGCTACACCTTC. It translates to CASSPAAGSNYGYTF.

This clone has only a few counts. The CDR3 DNA is TGTGCCAGCAGCTTAAGCTCGGGAACCGGGGAGCTGTTTTTT. It yields the protein CASSLSSGTGELFF. The chain carries TRBV7-2 and TRBJ2-2; D possibly corresponds to TRBD2 (5 bases). Trimming left V 2 bases short and J 5 bases short, with 9 bases between. The CDR3 consists of 14 residues. CDR1 is SGHTA, CDR2 FQGNSA, per germline. Complete variable domain (other parts from reference TRBV7-2 and TRBJ2-2): GAGVSQSPSNKVTEKGKDVELRCDPISGHTALYWYRQSLGQGLEFLIYFQGNSAPDKSGLPSDRFSAERTGGSVSTLTIQRTQQEDSAVYLCASSLSSGTGELFFGEGSRLTVL.

Only a few counts were recorded for this clone. This chain connects TRBV4-2 to TRBJ2-2; D gene uncertain. The CDR3 loop spans 17 amino acids. The germline CDR1 and CDR2 sequences are LGHNA and YNFKEQ. The ends were cut back, 5 bases at V and 0 bases at J, with 16 bases in the middle. The DNA for the CDR3 is TGTGCCAGCAGCTTAGGGCAGGCCCAGGCGAACACCGGGGAGCTGTTTTTT. Its translation: CASSLGQAQANTGELFF.

The chain has TRBV6-1 and TRBJ2-7; weak D call: TRBD2 (5 bases). The CDR3 is made up of 11 amino acids. Trimming removed 10 bases at V and 3 bases at J, with 10 bases between. Germline CDR1 and CDR2: MNHNS and SASEGT. CDR3 region: CAIGNGYEQYF. The CDR3 DNA is TGTGCCATCGGGAATGGCTACGAGCAGTACTTC.

V is TRBV19 and J is TRBJ2-5; 10 nucleotides match TRBD2. V lost 5 bases to trimming and J lost 1 base; unmatched junction nucleotides: 4. There are 15 residues in the CDR3. Germline-derived CDR1 and CDR2 are LNHDA and SQIVND (reference sequence). The CDR3 sequence is CASSVLAGLQETQYF. The CDR3 DNA sequence: TGTGCCAGTAGTGTACTAGCGGGGCTCCAAGAGACCCAGTACTTC.